The sequence of this T cell receptor beta chain was determined in a study of breast tumors, draining lymph nodes, adjacent tissues. Notes on the study in general: The data were judged consistent with most tumor T cells coming from lymph node and expanding in tumor.

Details on this clonotype: The antigen is unknown.

TCRdb re-called the multiplex PCR reads through MiXCR, storing one row per CDR3 protein. The table has around 290,000 distinct CDR3 sequences, around 30% seen once. Breast cancer patients provided tissue from their axillary draining lymph nodes. The CDR3 has 14 amino acids. Germline V gives CDR1 KGHDR, CDR2 SFDVKD. Trimming took 0 bases from V and 8 from J, leaving 10 bases between them. The chain uses TRBV24-1 and TRBJ2-1; D unclear. The source is a female donor with breast cancer. Some clones in this sample may be carry-over from other donors' samples. The sequencing sample was made of axillary lymph node tissue. CDR3 nucleotide sequence: TGTGCCACCAGTGATTTGCAAGGGAACTATGAGCAGTTCTTC. Protein product: CATSDLQGNYEQFF.